Listed here are 25 T cell receptor beta chains from one sample, sequenced in a study of T cell repertoires and HLA-DP antigens. TCRdb's copy holds only in-frame clones and misses some; the assay was immunoSEQ multiplex PCR. This sample has over 100,000 clones, with nearly 95% found just once. No antigen has been assigned to these receptors. The source material was CD4+ T cells from PBMCs. These receptors originate from a woman aged 18-29 years in good health and CMV-seronegative.

With regard to this clone: The junction departs from germline at one end; a sequencing error may be responsible. The chain combines TRBV28 with TRBJ2-1; no definite D call. The CDR3 contains 17 residues. Germline CDR1 MDHEN, CDR2 SYDVKM. The CDR3 DNA follows: TGTGCCAGCAGTCCGGCGTATGGGCTAGTCCTTTACAATGAACAGTTCTTC. Encoded protein: CASSPAYGLVLYNEQFF.

The chain couples TRBV11-1 to TRBJ1-1; D remains ambiguous. Trimming cost V 4 bases and J 5 bases, with 11 bases left between them. The CDR3 runs to 13 residues. Germline values: CDR1 SGHAT, CDR2 FQDESV (reference sequence). The CDR3 spells CASSSKLRTEAFF. For the CDR3, the DNA is TGTGCCAGCAGCTCTAAGCTCCGGACTGAAGCTTTCTTT.

The chain links TRBV19 to TRBJ1-4, with TRBD1 identical over 8 bases. V dropped 6 bases and J dropped 4; count of bases not matched to a gene: 4. The CDR3 has 14 residues. Germline V gene data show CDR1 as LNHDA and CDR2 as SQIVND (reference sequence). CDR3 in amino acids: CASSRDRRNEKLFF. CDR3 sequence (DNA): TGTGCCAGTAGCCGGGACAGGCGTAATGAAAAACTGTTTTTT.

The gene calls are TRBV4-2 and TRBJ2-1, with D possibly TRBD1 on 5 matching bases. V was pared by 10 bases and J by 1 base, with 17 bases between. The germline CDR1 and CDR2 sequences are LGHNA and YNFKEQ. The CDR3 runs to 15 residues. This chain's CDR3 is CATAAQGTSYNEQFF. The CDR3 DNA reads as TGTGCCACCGCTGCGCAGGGAACGTCCTACAATGAGCAGTTCTTC.

This sequence joins TRBV9 and TRBJ2-7; no firm D call. There are 13 residues in the CDR3. The V and J ends lost 3 bases and 6 bases respectively, with 13 bases between them. The germline V gene encodes CDR1 SGDLS and CDR2 YYNGEE. This chain's CDR3 is CASSARLGSEQYF. The CDR3, as DNA: TGTGCCAGCAGCGCCAGATTGGGGTCCGAGCAGTACTTC. Full variable domain (rest looked up from reference TRBV9 and TRBJ2-7): DSGVTQTPKHLITATGQRVTLRCSPRSGDLSVYWYQQSLDQGLQFLIQYYNGEERAKGNILERFSAQQFPDLHSELNLSSLELGDSALYFCASSARLGSEQYFGPGTRLTVT.

J is TRBJ1-1 and V is TRBV6-6; no reliable D call. Trimming left V 6 bases short and J 1 base short, with 9 bases between. From germline, CDR1 is MNHNY and CDR2 SVGAGI (reference sequence). This CDR3 contains 13 residues. The DNA for the CDR3 is TGTGCCAGCAGGGAAAGGTCGAACACTGAAGCTTTCTTT. Translation gives CASRERSNTEAFF.

The chain is built from TRBV5-5 and TRBJ1-2; tentative D call: TRBD1 (6 bases). This CDR3 contains 14 residues. Deletions cut 0 bases from V and 2 bases from J, with 8 bases between. Germline V gives CDR1 SGHKS, CDR2 YYEKEE (reference sequence). CDR3 nucleotide sequence: TGTGCCAGCAGCTTGGACGACAGGAACTATGGCTACACCTTC. This codes for CASSLDDRNYGYTF.

This chain joins TRBV10-3 and TRBJ1-1, with D perhaps matching TRBD1 (5 bases). V lost 0 bases and J 4 bases, leaving 15 bases between the germline ends. This CDR3 spans 16 amino acids. From germline, CDR1 is ENHRY and CDR2 SYGVKD. The CDR3 bases are TGTGCCATCAGTGAGTCGCGGACACTCCGGGGCACTGAAGCTTTCTTT. Amino acid sequence: CAISESRTLRGTEAFF.

This clone was seen just once. The J gene is TRBJ1-1, the V gene TRBV7-2, with 8 bases that match TRBD1. Trimming removed 2 bases from V and 1 base from J; junction bases left unmatched: 3. CDR1 is SGHTA, CDR2 FQGNSA, per germline. This CDR3 has 15 residues. CDR3 DNA sequence: TGTGCCAGCAGCTTATGGACAGGGCGGAACACTGAAGCTTTCTTT. Translation gives CASSLWTGRNTEAFF.

The CDR3 protein is CALRGSWGPGAYGYTF. The CDR3 DNA reads TGTGCCTTACGGGGGTCCTGGGGCCCCGGAGCCTATGGCTACACCTTC. V and J are TRBV28 and TRBJ1-2; D is perhaps TRBD1 (5 bases). The CDR3 is made up of 16 amino acids. The V end was cut by 11 bases, the J end by 4 bases, with 26 bases between. Per the germline V gene, CDR1 is MDHEN and CDR2 is SYDVKM.

V and J are TRBV11-2 and TRBJ1-5; TRBD1 aligns across 9 bases. This CDR3 spans 19 amino acids. CDR1 and CDR2 (germline): SGHAT, FQNNGV. V was pared by 1 base and J by 0 bases, with 10 bases of the junction left unmatched. The CDR3 loop reads CASSLASGTGLYSNQPQHF. The CDR3 bases are TGTGCCAGCAGCTTAGCATCCGGGACAGGGCTTTATAGCAATCAGCCCCAGCATTTT.

The gene calls are TRBV7-8 and TRBJ2-3, with D possibly called TRBD1 or TRBD2 (6 bases each). CDR1 is SGHVS, CDR2 FQNEAQ, per germline. CDR3 size: 17 residues. V lost 2 bases, J lost 4 bases, and 19 bases lay in between. The CDR3 sequence is CASSLPPWGASADTQYF. CDR3 bases: TGTGCCAGCAGCTTACCTCCCTGGGGGGCGTCGGCAGATACGCAGTATTTT.

This clone was seen a few times. This chain joins TRBV2 and TRBJ1-1, with a possible D match to TRBD1 (5 bases). This CDR3 is 12 amino acids long. Germline CDR1 SNHLY, CDR2 FYNNEI. V was pared by 3 bases and J by 8 bases, with 10 bases between. In nucleotides, the CDR3 is TGTGCCAGCAGTGAGTGGGGGGGAGAAGCTTTCTTT. Its translation: CASSEWGGEAFF. Full variable domain (outside the CDR3, taken from reference TRBV2 and TRBJ1-1): EPEVTQTPSHQVTQMGQEVILRCVPISNHLYFYWYRQILGQKVEFLVSFYNNEISEKSEIFDDQFSVERPDGSNFTLKIRSTKLEDSAMYFCASSEWGGEAFFGQGTRLTVV.

The V call is TRBV5-8, the J call TRBJ2-2; D gene ambiguous. This CDR3 is 16 amino acids long. V gave up 2 bases and J gave up 0 bases, with 11 bases separating them. Germline CDR1 and CDR2: SGHTS and YDEGEE. CDR3: CASSFIRPSNTGELFF. DNA for the CDR3: TGTGCCAGCAGCTTCATTCGGCCGTCGAACACCGGGGAGCTGTTTTTT.

The chain is built from TRBV11-1 and TRBJ1-1; D is unclear. Germline V gives CDR1 SGHAT, CDR2 FQDESV (reference sequence). The V gene lost 2 bases and the J gene lost 1 base, with 5 bases spanning the gap. The CDR3 runs 13 residues. The CDR3 sequence is CASSLQTNTEAFF. CDR3 sequence (DNA): TGTGCCAGCAGCTTACAGACGAACACTGAAGCTTTCTTT. The full variable domain, in which reference TRBV11-1 and TRBJ1-1 provide the parts outside the CDR3, is EAEVAQSPRYKITEKSQAVAFWCDPISGHATLYWYRQILGQGPELLVQFQDESVVDDSQLPKDRFSAERLKGVDSTLKIQPAELGDSAMYLCASSLQTNTEAFFGQGTRLTVV.

CDR3 amino acids: CASSFNRINEQYF. The CDR3 coding sequence is TGTGCCAGCAGCTTCAACAGGATAAACGAGCAGTACTTC. V and J are TRBV11-2 and TRBJ2-7; weak D call: TRBD1 (5 bases). The V end lost 3 bases, the J end lost 5 bases, and 11 bases lay between the germline ends. CDR3 size: 13 residues. Germline assignment: CDR1 SGHAT and CDR2 FQNNGV.

The chain combines TRBV11-2 with TRBJ1-1, with D uncertain. This CDR3 comprises 13 residues. Trimming removed 5 bases at V and 3 bases at J, with 10 bases between. Germline assignment: CDR1 SGHAT and CDR2 FQNNGV. CDR3 nucleotide sequence: TGTGCCAGCAGCATTAGCCTATACACTGAAGCTTTCTTT. This sequence encodes CASSISLYTEAFF.

The chain recombines TRBV19 with TRBJ1-2; TRBD1 might be the D (5 bases). Germline assignment: CDR1 LNHDA and CDR2 SQIVND (reference sequence). Trimming cost V 3 bases and J 8 bases, with 19 bases left between them. This CDR3 contains 15 residues. CDR3: CASSMLRGPQNGYTF. DNA for the CDR3: TGTGCCAGTAGTATGCTTCGGGGACCCCAAAACGGCTACACCTTC. Full variable domain (remainder filled in from reference TRBV19 and TRBJ1-2): DGGITQSPKYLFRKEGQNVTLSCEQNLNHDAMYWYRQDPGQGLRLIYYSQIVNDFQKGDIAEGYSVSREKKESFPLTVTSAQKNPTAFYLCASSMLRGPQNGYTFGSGTRLTVV.

The V gene is TRBV2, the J gene TRBJ1-5; D is uncertain. V was shortened by 8 bases and J by 4 bases, with 15 bases between the two germline ends. Germline V CDR1 and CDR2: SNHLY, FYNNEI. The CDR3 spans 14 residues. This chain's CDR3 is CASFSGWRNQPQHF. CDR3 DNA sequence: TGTGCCAGCTTTAGTGGCTGGCGGAATCAGCCCCAGCATTTT.

The CDR3 DNA reads TGTGCCAGCAGCCGAGAAGCGGGAGTGTCCGGGGAGCTGTTTTTT. It yields the protein CASSREAGVSGELFF. The J gene is TRBJ2-2, the V gene TRBV4-2; TRBD2 aligns across 8 bases. Germline loops: CDR1 LGHNA, CDR2 YNFKEQ. Trimming removed 4 bases from V and 6 bases from J; junction bases left unmatched: 7. The CDR3 runs 15 residues.

V is TRBV7-3 and J is TRBJ2-2, with D unresolved. The V and J ends lost 2 bases and 7 bases respectively, with 8 bases between them. The CDR3 totals 13 residues. Germline CDR1 reads SGHTA; CDR2 reads FQGTGA. CDR3 sequence (DNA): TGTGCCAGCAGCTTAGGTGGGGTCGGGGAGCTGTTTTTT. Amino acids: CASSLGGVGELFF.

The CDR3 loop reads CASSLSVHQETQYF. The CDR3, as DNA: TGTGCCAGCAGTTTATCGGTTCACCAAGAGACCCAGTACTTC. The chain recombines TRBV27 with TRBJ2-5; D remains unclear. Per germline, CDR1 MNHEY and CDR2 SMNVEV (reference sequence). V lost 0 bases, J lost 0 bases, and 5 bases lay in between. This CDR3 region has 14 residues.

The chain has TRBV28 and TRBJ2-2, with D maybe TRBD2 (6 bases). Germline loops: CDR1 MDHEN, CDR2 SYDVKM. This CDR3 region has 16 residues. Trimming removed 3 bases at V and 4 bases at J, with 15 bases between. In nucleotides, the CDR3 is TGTGCCAGCAGTTTGGGGTTCGGGGGTCTCACCGGGGAGCTGTTTTTT. Protein: CASSLGFGGLTGELFF.

The J gene is TRBJ1-3, the V gene TRBV19; tentatively, D is TRBD1 (5 bases). Germline CDR1 LNHDA, CDR2 SQIVND (reference sequence). This CDR3 spans 14 amino acids. The V end was cut by 5 bases, the J end by 2 bases, with 10 bases between. In nucleotides, the CDR3 is TGTGCCAGTAGTCGCTCGGGGGCTGGAAACACCATATATTTT. Protein product: CASSRSGAGNTIYF.

The chain couples TRBV6-5 to TRBJ2-7; TRBD1 matches at 7 bases. Germline trimming cut 4 bases from V and 4 bases from J; bases unmatched to any gene: 4. Germline CDR1 reads MNHEY; CDR2 reads SVGAGI. The CDR3 contains 13 residues. The CDR3, as DNA: TGTGCCAGCAGTTCCCGGGACAGTTACGAGCAGTACGTC. Protein product: CASSSRDSYEQYV.